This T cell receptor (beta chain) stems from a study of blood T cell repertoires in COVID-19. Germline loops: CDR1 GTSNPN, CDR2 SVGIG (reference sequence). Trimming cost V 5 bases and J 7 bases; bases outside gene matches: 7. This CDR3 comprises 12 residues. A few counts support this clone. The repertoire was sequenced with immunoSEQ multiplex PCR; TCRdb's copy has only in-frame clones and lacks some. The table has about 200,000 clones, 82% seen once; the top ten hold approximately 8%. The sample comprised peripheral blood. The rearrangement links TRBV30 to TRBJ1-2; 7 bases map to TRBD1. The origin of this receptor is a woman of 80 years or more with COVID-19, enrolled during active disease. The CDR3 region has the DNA TGTGCCTGGGAAGTAACAGGGGTTGGCTACACCTTC. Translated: CAWEVTGVGYTF. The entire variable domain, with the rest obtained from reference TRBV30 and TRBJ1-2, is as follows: SQTIHQWPATLVQPVGSPLSLECTVEGTSNPNLYWYRQAAGRGLQLLFYSVGIGQISSEVPQNLSASRPQDRQFILSSKKLLLSDSGFYLCAWEVTGVGYTFGSGTRLTVV.